This entry describes one T cell receptor beta chain. What it binds is unknown. This record comes from a study of radiation and T cells in renal cell carcinoma. For the study at large: Nephrectomy followed 15 Gy stereotactic body radiation by 4 weeks.

Study observations and caveats: From baseline, blood top tumor clonotypes peaked at 2 weeks post-radiation.

V lost 4 bases and J lost 7, with 23 bases in between. This CDR3 spans 18 amino acids. Looked up from germline, CDR1 is PRHDT and CDR2 is FYEKMQ (reference sequence). Time point specified: baseline pretreatment blood. Treatment denoted: 15 Gy SBRT to primary tumor, nephrectomy 4 weeks later. After SBRT, blood was collected at 2 and 4 weeks, plus baseline. This renal cell carcinoma was of the clear cell type. TCRdb keeps only in-frame clones here, not all; method: immunoSEQ multiplex PCR. This sample yields about 160,000 clones, of which less than 90% are seen a single time; about 4.3% belongs to the top ten.

The chain couples TRBV13 to TRBJ1-6; D is unclear. This sequence was found in a woman in her 70s with renal cell carcinoma. Sequencing was performed on blood, taken from a patient whose treatment included radiotherapy and nephrectomy. CDR3 DNA: TGTGCCAGCAGCTCCGGGCCAAATGTATGGAGCGAGAATTCACCCCTCCACTTT. It codes for CASSSGPNVWSENSPLHF.